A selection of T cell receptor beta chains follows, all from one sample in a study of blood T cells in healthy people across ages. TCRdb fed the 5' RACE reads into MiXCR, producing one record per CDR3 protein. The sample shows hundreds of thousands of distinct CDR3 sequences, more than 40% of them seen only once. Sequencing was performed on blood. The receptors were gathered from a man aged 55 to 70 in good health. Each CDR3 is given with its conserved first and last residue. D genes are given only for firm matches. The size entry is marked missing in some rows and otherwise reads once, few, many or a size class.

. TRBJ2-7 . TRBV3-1 CASSQVGPEPPYEQYF TGTGCCAGCAGCCAAGTAGGGCCAGAACCGCCCTACGAGCAGTACTTC
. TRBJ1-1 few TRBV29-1 CSAFLNTEAFF TGCAGCGCCTTCCTAAACACTGAAGCTTTCTTT
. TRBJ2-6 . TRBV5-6 CASRLSGANVLTF TGTGCCAGCAGACTTTCTGGGGCCAACGTCCTGACTTTC
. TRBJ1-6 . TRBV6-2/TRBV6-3 CASRSRIGNSPLHF TGTGCCAGCAGATCACGAATTGGTAATTCACCCCTCCACTTT
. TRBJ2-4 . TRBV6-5 CASSYFDSKNIQYF TGTGCCAGCAGTTACTTCGACAGCAAAAACATTCAGTACTTC
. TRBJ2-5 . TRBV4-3 CASSQAGVGTGSKLETQYF TGCGCCAGCAGCCAAGCGGGGGTGGGGACGGGATCGAAATTGGAGACCCAGTACTTC
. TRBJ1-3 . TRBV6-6 CASSPGGAGNTIYF TGTGCCAGCAGCCCCGGGGGGGCAGGAAACACCATATATTTT
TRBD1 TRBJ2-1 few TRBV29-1 CSTKSGGSSYNEQFF TGCAGCACAAAATCAGGGGGCTCCTCTTACAATGAGCAGTTCTTC
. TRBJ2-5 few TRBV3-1 CASSQESFVVGFGEQYF TGTGCCAGCAGCCAAGAGTCATTCGTCGTCGGGTTCGGGGAGCAGTACTTC
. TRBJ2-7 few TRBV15 CATSRDPGSYEQYF TGTGCCACCAGCAGAGATCCAGGCTCCTACGAGCAGTACTTC
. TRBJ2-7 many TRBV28 CASSLSQYEQYF TGTGCCAGCAGCCTCAGTCAATACGAGCAGTACTTC
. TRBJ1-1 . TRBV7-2 CASSQDMNTEAFF TGTGCCAGCAGCCAAGATATGAACACTGAAGCTTTCTTT
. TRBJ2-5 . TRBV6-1 CASSGGRASETQYF TGTGCCAGCAGTGGGGGGCGAGCTTCGGAGACCCAGTACTTC
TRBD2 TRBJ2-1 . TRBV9 CASSERGNNEQFF TGTGCCAGCAGCGAGCGGGGGAACAATGAGCAGTTCTTC
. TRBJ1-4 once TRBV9 CASSVAFGNEKLFF TGTGCCAGCAGCGTAGCATTCGGGAATGAAAAACTGTTTTTT
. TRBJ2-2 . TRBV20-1 CSARDAGGAGELFF TGCAGTGCTAGAGATGCTGGGGGCGCCGGGGAGCTGTTTTTT
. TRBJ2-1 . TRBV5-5 CASSLVWPGLAPHNEQFF TGTGCCAGCAGCTTGGTGTGGCCGGGACTCGCGCCCCACAATGAGCAGTTCTTC
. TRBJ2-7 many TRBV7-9 CAIPGPFDEQYF TGTGCCATTCCTGGGCCTTTCGACGAGCAGTACTTC
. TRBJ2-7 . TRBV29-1 CSVEISPSSYEQYF TGCAGCGTTGAAATCAGCCCGAGCTCCTACGAGCAGTACTTC
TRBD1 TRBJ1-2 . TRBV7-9 CASSVQGAISGYTF TGTGCCAGCAGCGTACAGGGGGCAATAAGTGGCTACACCTTC
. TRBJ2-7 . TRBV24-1 CATCDRTENNEQYF TGTGCCACCTGTGACCGGACAGAGAACAATGAGCAGTACTTC
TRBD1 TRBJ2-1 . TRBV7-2 CASCGTGMDNEQFF TGTGCCAGCTGTGGGACAGGGATGGACAATGAGCAGTTCTTC
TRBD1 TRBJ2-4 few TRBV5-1 CASSLGIPGQGQGRQYF TGCGCCAGCAGCCTTGGTATCCCTGGACAGGGGCAGGGTAGGCAGTACTTC
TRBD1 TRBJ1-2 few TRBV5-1 CASSLGTGVIYGYTF TGCGCCAGCAGCTTGGGCACAGGGGTAATCTATGGCTACACCTTC
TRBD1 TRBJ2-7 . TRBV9 CASSVGDTGGYEQYF TGTGCCAGCAGCGTAGGGGATACAGGGGGGTACGAGCAGTACTTC
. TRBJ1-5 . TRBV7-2 CASSLGCNQPQHF TGTGCCAGCAGCTTAGGCTGCAATCAGCCCCAGCATTTT
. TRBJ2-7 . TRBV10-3 CAISTDGSSYEQYF TGTGCCATCAGTACCGACGGGAGCTCCTACGAGCAGTACTTC
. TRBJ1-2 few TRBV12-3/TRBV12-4 CASSLEDSDGYTF TGTGCCAGCAGTTTGGAGGACAGCGATGGCTACACCTTC
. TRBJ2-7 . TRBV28 CASNHRVIIEQYF TGTGCCAGCAATCACAGGGTGATCATCGAGCAGTACTTC
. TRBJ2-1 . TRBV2 CAGSDQAYNEQFF TGTGCCGGCAGTGACCAAGCATACAATGAGCAGTTCTTC
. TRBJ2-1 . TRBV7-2 CASSRGRGQFF TGTGCCAGCTCCAGGGGACGGGGGCAGTTCTTC
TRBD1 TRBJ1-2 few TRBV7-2 CASSPHTGGASGYTF TGTGCCAGCAGCCCCCACACAGGGGGCGCGAGTGGCTACACCTTC
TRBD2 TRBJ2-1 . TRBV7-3 CASSLRRGSYNEQFF TGTGCCAGCAGCTTACGGCGGGGGTCCTACAATGAGCAGTTCTTC
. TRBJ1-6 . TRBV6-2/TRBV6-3 CASDEGRTNSPLHF TGTGCCAGCGATGAGGGACGGACAAATTCACCCCTCCACTTT
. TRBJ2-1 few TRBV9 CASSVAPTSYNEQFF TGTGCCAGCAGCGTAGCCCCTACTTCCTACAATGAGCAGTTCTTC
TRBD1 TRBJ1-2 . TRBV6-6 CASSLPTGDYGYTF TGTGCCAGCAGTTTACCGACAGGGGACTATGGCTACACCTTC
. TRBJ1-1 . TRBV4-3 CASSQHPLGTEAFF TGCGCCAGCAGCCAACATCCCTTGGGAACTGAAGCTTTCTTT
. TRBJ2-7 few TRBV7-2 CASSLRKHEQYF TGTGCCAGCAGCTTAAGAAAGCACGAGCAGTACTTC
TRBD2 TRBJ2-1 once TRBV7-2 CASSRQPGLAGGYNEQFF TGTGCCAGCAGCCGACAACCGGGACTAGCGGGGGGTTACAATGAGCAGTTCTTC
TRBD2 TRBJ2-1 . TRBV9 CASSLMGTSSYNEQFF TGTGCCAGCAGCCTCATGGGGACTAGCTCCTACAATGAGCAGTTCTTC
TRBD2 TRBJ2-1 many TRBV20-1 CSAHPRAGLASTNEQFF TGCAGTGCCCACCCCAGGGCTGGACTAGCATCAACCAATGAGCAGTTCTTC
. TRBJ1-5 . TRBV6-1 CASSKDVTPQHF TGTGCCAGCAGTAAGGATGTGACGCCCCAGCATTTT
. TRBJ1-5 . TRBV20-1 CSARDLTAYKPQHF TGCAGTGCTAGAGATCTAACAGCGTATAAGCCCCAGCATTTT
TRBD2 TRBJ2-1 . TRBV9 CASSVGGTSGYNEQFF TGTGCCAGCAGCGTAGGTGGGACTAGCGGTTACAATGAGCAGTTCTTC